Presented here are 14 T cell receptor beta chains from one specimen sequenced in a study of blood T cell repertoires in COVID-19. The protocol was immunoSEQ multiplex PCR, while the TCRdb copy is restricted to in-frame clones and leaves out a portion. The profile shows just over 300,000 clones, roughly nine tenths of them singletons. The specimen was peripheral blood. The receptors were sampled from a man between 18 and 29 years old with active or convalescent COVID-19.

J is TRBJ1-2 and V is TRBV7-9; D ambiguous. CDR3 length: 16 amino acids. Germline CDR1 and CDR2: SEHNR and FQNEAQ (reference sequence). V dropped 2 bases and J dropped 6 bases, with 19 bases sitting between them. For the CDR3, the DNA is TGTGCCAGCAGCTTAATCCAGGACTCACATGGAGATGGCTACACCTTC. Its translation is CASSLIQDSHGDGYTF. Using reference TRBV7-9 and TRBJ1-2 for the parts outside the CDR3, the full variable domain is DTGVSQNPRHKITKRGQNVTFRCDPISEHNRLYWYRQTLGQGPEFLTYFQNEAQLEKSRLLSDRFSAERPKGSFSTLEIQRTEQGDSAMYLCASSLIQDSHGDGYTFGSGTRLTVV.

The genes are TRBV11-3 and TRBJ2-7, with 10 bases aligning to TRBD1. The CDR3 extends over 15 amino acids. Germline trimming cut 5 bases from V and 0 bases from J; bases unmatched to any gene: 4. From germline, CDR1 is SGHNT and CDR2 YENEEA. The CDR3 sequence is CASSPRQGASYEQYF. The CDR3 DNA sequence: TGTGCCAGCAGCCCGCGACAGGGGGCCTCCTACGAGCAGTACTTC.

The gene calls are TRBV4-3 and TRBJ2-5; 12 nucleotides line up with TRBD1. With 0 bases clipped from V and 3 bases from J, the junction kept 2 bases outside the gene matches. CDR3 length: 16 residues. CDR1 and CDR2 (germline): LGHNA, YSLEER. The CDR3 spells CASSQDGTGGEETQYF. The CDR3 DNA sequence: TGCGCCAGCAGCCAAGACGGGACAGGGGGCGAAGAGACCCAGTACTTC.

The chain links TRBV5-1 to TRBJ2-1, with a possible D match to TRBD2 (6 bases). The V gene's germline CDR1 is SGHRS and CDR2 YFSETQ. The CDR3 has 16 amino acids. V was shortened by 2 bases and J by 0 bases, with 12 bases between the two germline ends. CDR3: CASSFTGASSYNEQFF. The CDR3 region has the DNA TGCGCCAGCAGCTTCACGGGAGCCAGCTCCTACAATGAGCAGTTCTTC.

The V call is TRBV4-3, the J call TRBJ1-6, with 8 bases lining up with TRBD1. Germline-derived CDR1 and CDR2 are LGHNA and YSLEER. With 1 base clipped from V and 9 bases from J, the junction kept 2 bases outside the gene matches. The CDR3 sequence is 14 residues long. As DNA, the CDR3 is TGCGCCAGCAGCCAAGTGGACAGGGTTTCACCCCTCCACTTT. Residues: CASSQVDRVSPLHF.

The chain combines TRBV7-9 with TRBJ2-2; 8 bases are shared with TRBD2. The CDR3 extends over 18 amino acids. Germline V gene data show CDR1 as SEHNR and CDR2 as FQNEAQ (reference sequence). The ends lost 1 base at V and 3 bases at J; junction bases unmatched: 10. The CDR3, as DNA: TGTGCCAGCAGCTTAGTACGCGGGGGGATAATGCACACCGGGGAGCTGTTTTTT. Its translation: CASSLVRGGIMHTGELFF.

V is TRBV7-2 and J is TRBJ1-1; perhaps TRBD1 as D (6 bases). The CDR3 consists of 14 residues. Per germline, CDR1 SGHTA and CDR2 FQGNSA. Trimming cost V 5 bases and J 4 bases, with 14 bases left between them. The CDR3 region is CASSQITGFTEAFF. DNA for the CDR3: TGTGCCAGCAGCCAGATCACAGGGTTCACTGAAGCTTTCTTT.

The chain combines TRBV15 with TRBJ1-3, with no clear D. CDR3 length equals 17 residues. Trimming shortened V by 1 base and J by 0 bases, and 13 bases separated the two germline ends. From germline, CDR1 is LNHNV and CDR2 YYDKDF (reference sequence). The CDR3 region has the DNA TGTGCCACCAGCAGAGTCCGGGATGGACGCTCTGGAAACACCATATATTTT. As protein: CATSRVRDGRSGNTIYF. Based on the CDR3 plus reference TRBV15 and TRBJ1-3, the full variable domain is DAMVIQNPRYQVTQFGKPVTLSCSQTLNHNVMYWYQQKSSQAPKLLFHYYDKDFNNEADTPDNFQSRRPNTSFCFLDIRSPGLGDTAMYLCATSRVRDGRSGNTIYFGEGSWLTVV.

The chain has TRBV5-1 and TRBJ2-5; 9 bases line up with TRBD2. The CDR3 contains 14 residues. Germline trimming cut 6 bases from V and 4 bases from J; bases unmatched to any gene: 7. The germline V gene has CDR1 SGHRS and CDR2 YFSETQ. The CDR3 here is CASKNVSGRETQYF. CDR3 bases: TGCGCCAGCAAAAATGTTAGCGGGAGAGAGACCCAGTACTTC. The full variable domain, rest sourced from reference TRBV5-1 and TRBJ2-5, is KAGVTQTPRYLIKTRGQQVTLSCSPISGHRSVSWYQQTPGQGLQFLFEYFSETQRNKGNFPGRFSGRQFSNSRSEMNVSTLELGDSALYLCASKNVSGRETQYFGPGTRLLVL.

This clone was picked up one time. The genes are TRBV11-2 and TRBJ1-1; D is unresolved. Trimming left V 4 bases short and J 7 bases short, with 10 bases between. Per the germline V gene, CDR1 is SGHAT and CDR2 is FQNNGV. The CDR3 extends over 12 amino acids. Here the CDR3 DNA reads TGTGCCAGCAGCTCTTGGCCTAGTGAAGCTTTCTTT. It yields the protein CASSSWPSEAFF.

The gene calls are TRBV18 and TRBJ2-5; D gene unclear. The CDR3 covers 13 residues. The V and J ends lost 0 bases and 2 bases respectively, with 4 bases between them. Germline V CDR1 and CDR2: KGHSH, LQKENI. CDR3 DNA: TGTGCCAGCTCACCACCCCTGCAAGAGACCCAGTACTTC. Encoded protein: CASSPPLQETQYF.

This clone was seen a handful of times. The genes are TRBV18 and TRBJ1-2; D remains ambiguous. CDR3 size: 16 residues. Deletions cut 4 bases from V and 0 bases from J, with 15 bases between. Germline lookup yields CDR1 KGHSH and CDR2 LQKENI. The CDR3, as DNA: TGTGCCAGCTCACTTAACAGAAGGCCTTCTAACTATGGCTACACCTTC. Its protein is CASSLNRRPSNYGYTF. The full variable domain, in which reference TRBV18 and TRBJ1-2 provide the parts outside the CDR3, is NAGVMQNPRHLVRRRGQEARLRCSPMKGHSHVYWYRQLPEEGLKFMVYLQKENIIDESGMPKERFSAEFPKEGPSILRIQQVVRGDSAAYFCASSLNRRPSNYGYTFGSGTRLTVV.

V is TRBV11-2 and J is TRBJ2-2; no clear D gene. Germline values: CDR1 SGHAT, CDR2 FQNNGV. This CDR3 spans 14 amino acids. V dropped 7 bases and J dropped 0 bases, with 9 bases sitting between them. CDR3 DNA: TGTGCCAGCACCACCCAGGCGAACACCGGGGAGCTGTTTTTT. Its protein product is CASTTQANTGELFF. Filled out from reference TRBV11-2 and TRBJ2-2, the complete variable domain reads EAGVAQSPRYKIIEKRQSVAFWCNPISGHATLYWYQQILGQGPKLLIQFQNNGVVDDSQLPKDRFSAERLKGVDSTLKIQPAKLEDSAVYLCASTTQANTGELFFGEGSRLTVL.

The CDR3 is CASSAVADRGAYNSPLHF. The CDR3 DNA follows: TGTGCCAGCAGCGCGGTGGCCGACAGGGGGGCCTATAATTCACCCCTCCACTTT. The chain carries TRBV11-2 and TRBJ1-6; 9 nucleotides match TRBD1. CDR3 length: 18 amino acids. In germline, CDR1 is SGHAT, CDR2 FQNNGV. Trimming took 5 bases from V and 2 from J; bases not matched to a gene: 10.